The T cell receptor beta chain described here comes from a study of cytomegalovirus exposure and HLA in healthy donors. Regarding the study as a whole: CMV antigen specificity of a few CMV-associated chains was confirmed in vitro.

Using immunoSEQ multiplex PCR, the repertoire was profiled, and TCRdb retains in-frame clones only, with some absent. The sample shows some 140,000 clones, 70% to 90% of them seen only once. Turning to this clone: Its antigen is currently unknown.

The roughly 120-subject validation cohort, separate from the 666-subject first cohort, included the donors. Germline values: CDR1 LNHDA, CDR2 SQIVND (reference sequence). The CDR3 spans 17 residues. The junction had 9 bases not matched to a gene; V was cut back by 3 bases and J by 2 bases. The specimen was PBMCs. This chain connects TRBV19 to TRBJ1-2; 10 bases map to TRBD1. This clonotype was obtained from a woman between 25 and 40 years old in good health and CMV-seronegative. CDR3 DNA: TGTGCCAGTAGTATGGTATCGTTGGGACAGGGGAACTATGGCTACACCTTC. Its protein product is CASSMVSLGQGNYGYTF.